The clone carrying this TCR beta chain was seen once. Treatment: around 19 received Ad26.COV2.S at low or high dose, single or two shots; about 5 received placebo; per-sample allocation not given. Sampling took place 63 days after the first vaccine or placebo injection. Using immunoSEQ multiplex PCR, the repertoire was profiled, and TCRdb retains in-frame clones only, with some absent. The repertoire consists of some 320,000 clones, with around 81% occurring once and the leading ten covering around 2.2%. The CDR3 runs 13 residues. Germline CDR1 SNHLY, CDR2 FYNNEI. Trimming took 6 bases from V and 6 from J; bases not matched to a gene: 6. The sample originates from a study of Ad26.COV2.S vaccination and SARS-CoV-2 variants. Overall study: Dosing was one shot or two shots 56 days apart.

The sample was peripheral blood, taken in a trial of Ad26.COV2.S vaccine versus placebo. This clonotype was obtained from a person between 18 and 60 years old who received the Ad26.COV2.S COVID-19 vaccine or a placebo. The genes are TRBV2 and TRBJ1-2; 8 positions agree with TRBD1. The CDR3 loop reads CASRGDRRNGYTF. The CDR3 DNA reads as TGTGCCAGCAGGGGGGACAGGAGGAATGGCTACACCTTC.